These 19 T cell receptor beta chains share one sample of origin, sequenced in a study of cytomegalovirus exposure and HLA in healthy donors. Libraries were prepared by immunoSEQ multiplex PCR; TCRdb keeps only in-frame clonotypes and omits some of them. The sample lists around 70,000 clones, approximately 94% seen once, with 1.5% to 2% in the top ten. The sequencing sample was made of PBMCs. The receptors originated from a woman aged 18-29 years in good health and CMV-seropositive.

The chain joins TRBV7-2 to TRBJ2-2; TRBD2 aligns across 12 bases. The CDR3 is 16 amino acids. V lost 5 bases, J lost 5 bases, and 6 bases stayed unmatched. CDR1 and CDR2 from the germline V gene are SGHTA and FQGNSA. The DNA of the CDR3 is TGTGCCAGCAGCCGAGAGGGGACTAGCGGGACCGGGGAGCTGTTTTTT. It yields the protein CASSREGTSGTGELFF.

The V call is TRBV9, the J call TRBJ2-1; D gene uncertain. The germline V and J ends were trimmed by 0 bases and 6 bases, with 10 bases remaining between them. Germline V gene lookup returns CDR1 SGDLS and CDR2 YYNGEE. The CDR3 is 14 residues long. CDR3 sequence: CASSVVRSGNEQFF. CDR3 DNA sequence: TGTGCCAGCAGCGTAGTTCGGTCCGGCAATGAGCAGTTCTTC. Full variable domain (missing parts from reference TRBV9 and TRBJ2-1): DSGVTQTPKHLITATGQRVTLRCSPRSGDLSVYWYQQSLDQGLQFLIQYYNGEERAKGNILERFSAQQFPDLHSELNLSSLELGDSALYFCASSVVRSGNEQFFGPGTRLTVL.

The rearrangement uses TRBV27 and TRBJ2-3; 14 bases map to TRBD2. CDR1 is MNHEY and CDR2 is SMNVEV in the germline V gene (reference sequence). V dropped 6 bases and J dropped 0; count of bases not matched to a gene: 8. The CDR3 covers 18 residues. CDR3 in amino acids: CASRSGTSGSLSTDTQYF. CDR3 nucleotides: TGTGCCAGCAGGTCCGGGACTAGCGGGAGTTTGAGCACAGATACGCAGTATTTT.

This clone occurred once. The chain employs TRBV5-1 and TRBJ2-5; 15 bases are a match to TRBD2. The V and J ends lost 3 bases and 2 bases, in that order; junction bases with no gene match: 11. The germline V gene encodes CDR1 SGHRS and CDR2 YFSETQ. This CDR3 has 19 amino acids. The CDR3 nucleotides are TGCGCCAGCAGCTCCGGACTAGCGGGAGGGCCGGTGGGGCAAGAGACCCAGTACTTC. Amino acid sequence: CASSSGLAGGPVGQETQYF.

This clone appeared once. The V and J genes are TRBV5-1 and TRBJ2-1; 8 bases agree with TRBD2. Germline V lookup: CDR1 SGHRS, CDR2 YFSETQ. The ends lost 4 bases at V and 4 bases at J; junction bases unmatched: 10. This CDR3 is built from 16 residues. The CDR3: CASSVSGTSGYNEQFF. CDR3 DNA sequence: TGCGCCAGCAGCGTCTCCGGGACTAGTGGATACAATGAGCAGTTCTTC.

The rearrangement uses TRBV2 and TRBJ2-7; D gene uncertain. CDR3 length: 13 residues. The germline V gene has CDR1 SNHLY and CDR2 FYNNEI. V dropped 5 bases and J dropped 4 bases, with 12 bases sitting between them. CDR3 amino acids: CASSTTLSYEQYF. As DNA, the CDR3 is TGTGCCAGCAGTACAACATTATCTTACGAGCAGTACTTC.

This clone was counted once. The chain uses TRBV5-5 and TRBJ2-1; D is possibly TRBD2 (7 bases). The CDR3 length is 15 residues. V lost 4 bases and J lost 7, with 18 bases in between. CDR1 SGHKS and CDR2 YYEKEE come from the germline V gene (reference sequence). The DNA for the CDR3 is TGTGCCAGCAGCCTCATTGCAGGGGAGGGGAATGAGCAGTTCTTC. Residues: CASSLIAGEGNEQFF. Variable domain in full (rest from reference TRBV5-5 and TRBJ2-1): DAGVTQSPTHLIKTRGQQVTLRCSPISGHKSVSWYQQVLGQGPQFIFQYYEKEERGRGNFPDRFSARQFPNYSSELNVNALLLGDSALYLCASSLIAGEGNEQFFGPGTRLTVL.

The rearrangement joins TRBV5-4 to TRBJ2-2; 11 bases match TRBD2. This CDR3 spans 19 amino acids. CDR1 is SGHNT and CDR2 is YYREEE in the germline V gene (reference sequence). Losses at the gene ends were 0 bases for V and 4 bases for J; bases not matched to a gene: 11. The CDR3 bases are TGTGCCAGCAGCTTGGGGTTAACTAGCGGGAGCCGTGGCACCGGGGAGCTGTTTTTT. Amino acids: CASSLGLTSGSRGTGELFF.

The rearrangement uses TRBV27 and TRBJ2-1, with D unresolved. Trimming removed 3 bases from V and 8 bases from J, with 14 bases in between. CDR3 length: 14 residues. Germline CDR1 MNHEY, CDR2 SMNVEV (reference sequence). CDR3 sequence: CASSFLLGNDEQFF. CDR3 coding DNA: TGTGCCAGCAGTTTCCTCCTGGGCAACGATGAGCAGTTCTTC.

The count of this clone is one. This chain connects TRBV30 to TRBJ1-1; TRBD1 matches 9 bases. The length of the CDR3 is 14 residues. V lost 2 bases and J lost 5; bases outside the gene matches: 6. Germline V lookup: CDR1 GTSNPN, CDR2 SVGIG (reference sequence). CDR3 bases: TGTGCCTGGAGTAATGGACAGGGGAGGACTGAAGCTTTCTTT. Translating gives CAWSNGQGRTEAFF.

V gene TRBV19 combines with J gene TRBJ1-2; TRBD1 matches 10 bases. With V trimmed by 5 bases and J by 5 bases, 11 bases remained unmatched. Germline V gene lookup returns CDR1 LNHDA and CDR2 SQIVND (reference sequence). This CDR3 has 16 residues. CDR3 sequence (DNA): TGTGCCAGTAGTCCGCCGGGACAGGGGTTCAGTTATGGCTACACCTTC. Translating gives CASSPPGQGFSYGYTF.

The V gene is TRBV19, the J gene TRBJ2-5; 7 bases agree with TRBD1. In germline, CDR1 is LNHDA, CDR2 SQIVND (reference sequence). There are 17 residues in the CDR3. Germline trimming cut 4 bases from V and 3 bases from J; bases unmatched to any gene: 14. CDR3 nucleotides: TGTGCCAGTAGTAGTAGCCGCGCCAGGGGGTATGAAGAGACCCAGTACTTC. Its translation: CASSSSRARGYEETQYF.

The genes are TRBV27 and TRBJ2-3; 13 bases align to TRBD2. V was clipped by 3 bases and J by 6 bases; unmatched bases: 6. Germline lookup yields CDR1 MNHEY and CDR2 SMNVEV (reference sequence). The CDR3 totals 16 residues. CDR3 sequence reads: CASSFTGTSGTDTQYF. DNA for the CDR3: TGTGCCAGCAGTTTCACGGGGACTAGCGGGACGGATACGCAGTATTTT.

J is TRBJ1-2 and V is TRBV19; TRBD1 aligns across 9 bases. The CDR3 sequence is 16 residues long. CDR1 LNHDA and CDR2 SQIVND come from the germline V gene (reference sequence). Trimming cost V 10 bases and J 6 bases; bases outside gene matches: 18. The CDR3 sequence: CATRLKHRGRLDGYTF. CDR3 bases: TGTGCCACCCGACTAAAACACAGGGGGCGCTTGGATGGCTACACCTTC.

The gene calls are TRBV13 and TRBJ2-1, with D possibly being TRBD1 (5 bases). CDR1 and CDR2 from the germline V gene are PRHDT and FYEKMQ (reference sequence). V lost 1 base and J lost 6, with 7 bases in between. This CDR3 has 13 amino acids. In DNA, the CDR3 is TGTGCCAGCAGCTTAGCCCAGGGCAATGAGCAGTTCTTC. Translation gives CASSLAQGNEQFF.

The chain joins TRBV6-4 to TRBJ2-3, with D perhaps TRBD2 (7 bases). The CDR3 consists of 14 residues. The germline CDR1 and CDR2 sequences are MRHNA and SNTAGT. Trimming removed 6 bases from V and 5 bases from J, with 15 bases in between. The CDR3 loop reads CASSPRGAGDTQYF. CDR3 sequence (DNA): TGTGCCAGCAGCCCCCGGGGGGCGGGAGATACGCAGTATTTT.

This clone was observed a single time. V gene TRBV7-9 combines with J gene TRBJ1-4, with D possibly TRBD1 on 5 matching bases. The CDR3 sequence is 14 residues long. Germline assignment: CDR1 SEHNR and CDR2 FQNEAQ (reference sequence). V lost 5 bases to trimming and J lost 2 bases, with 9 bases between them. CDR3 DNA sequence: TGTGCCAGCAGCCAGACAGCGACTAATGAAAAACTGTTTTTT. It is translated as CASSQTATNEKLFF.

The gene calls are TRBV5-1 and TRBJ2-1; possibly TRBD2 for D (5 bases). V gave up 6 bases and J gave up 0 bases, with 10 bases separating them. The CDR3 extends over 14 amino acids. Looked up from germline, CDR1 is SGHRS and CDR2 is YFSETQ. The CDR3 DNA follows: TGCGCCAGCACCCCTAGCCCCTCCTACAATGAGCAGTTCTTC. This encodes CASTPSPSYNEQFF. Looking up the rest from reference TRBV5-1 and TRBJ2-1 gives the full variable domain: KAGVTQTPRYLIKTRGQQVTLSCSPISGHRSVSWYQQTPGQGLQFLFEYFSETQRNKGNFPGRFSGRQFSNSRSEMNVSTLELGDSALYLCASTPSPSYNEQFFGPGTRLTVL.

V and J are TRBV14 and TRBJ2-1; 9 bases line up with TRBD1. This CDR3 comprises 14 residues. Germline trimming cut 3 bases from V and 3 bases from J; bases unmatched to any gene: 0. CDR1 and CDR2 (germline): SGHDN, FVKESK. The CDR3 reads CASSQTGGYNEQFF. CDR3 nucleotide sequence: TGTGCCAGCAGCCAGACAGGGGGCTACAATGAGCAGTTCTTC.